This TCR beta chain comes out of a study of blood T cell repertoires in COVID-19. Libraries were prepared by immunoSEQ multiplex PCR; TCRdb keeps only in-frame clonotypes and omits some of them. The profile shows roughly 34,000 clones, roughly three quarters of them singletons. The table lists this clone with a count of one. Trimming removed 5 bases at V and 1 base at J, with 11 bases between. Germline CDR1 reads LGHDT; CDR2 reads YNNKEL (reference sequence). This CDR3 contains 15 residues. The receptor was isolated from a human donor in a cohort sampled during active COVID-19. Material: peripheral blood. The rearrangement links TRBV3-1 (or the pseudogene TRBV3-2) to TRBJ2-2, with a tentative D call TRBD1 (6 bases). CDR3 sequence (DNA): TGTGCCAGCAGCTATAAGGGGGAGAACACCGGGGAGCTGTTTTTT. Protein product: CASSYKGENTGELFF.